This TCR beta chain was obtained from a study of T-cell memory formation after mild COVID-19. As regards this clonotype: Its antigen is not identified.

TCRdb re-analysed the 5' RACE reads in MiXCR, keeping a single row per CDR3 protein. The sample has fewer than 350,000 distinct CDR3 sequences; 8% to 9% are singletons. General observations from the study: Memory cells collected pre-infection included some clones that later responded, suggesting cross-reactive memory joined.

CDR1 and CDR2 from the germline V gene are ENHRY and SYGVKD. The CDR3 runs 16 residues. V was pared by 0 bases and J by 6 bases, with 14 bases between. The clonotype comes from a man between 18 and 35 years old who had mild COVID-19 (a few samples of this study predate the infection). Cell type and time point are not known. The chain uses TRBV10-3 and TRBJ2-2; D is undetermined. Input material: PBMCs or a T cell subset sorted from them (not recorded which). The CDR3 DNA reads as TGTGCCATCAGTGAGTCGTCCAGCAATGGACCCGGGGAGCTGTTTTTT. It translates to CAISESSSNGPGELFF.